Sequencing of this TCR beta chain was carried out in a study of monozygotic twins with inflammatory bowel disease. Study-wide points: Compared with healthy twins, IBD patients shared fewer clonotypes with others, especially with disease activity. IBD patients carried less diverse TCRbeta repertoires (inverse Simpson) than healthy co-twins.

Germline V lookup: CDR1 MNHEY, CDR2 SMNVEV (reference sequence). The CDR3 consists of 12 residues. With respect to this clonotype: The antigen remains undetermined.

Every TCR library used about 3.5 ug of total RNA. Amplification of TCRalpha and TCRbeta cDNA involved two nested PCRs that ran for approximately 16 and 9 cycles. TCRdb re-called the 5' RACE reads and shows each CDR3 protein once, DNA omitted. Across 170,000 or so distinct CDR3 sequences, the top ten clones capture around 7% of the sample. The source is a human donor with ulcerative colitis or Crohn's disease, or a healthy co-twin of an affected twin (not recorded which). The chain carries TRBV27 and TRBJ2-7; as DNA is missing, the TRBD1 call by TCRdb cannot be tested. Sequencing used blood. The CDR3 here is CASPLAGYEQYF.